A selection of T cell receptor beta chains follows, all from one sample in a study of T cell repertoires in cytomegalovirus infection. These receptors' targets are unknown. Via MiXCR, TCRdb re-called the reads, giving one row per CDR3 protein. Of approximately 730,000 distinct CDR3 sequences in the sample, around 31% were seen once. Sequencing used cultured PBMCs, obtained from culture after CMV antigen stimulation. The receptors come from a human donor in good health (CMV status not recorded). Some clones in this sample may be carry-over from other donors' samples. CDR3s include the opening cysteine and the closing phenylalanine or tryptophan. A D gene is named only where the DNA matches it firmly. Expanded clones are given a class, and other clones once, few, many or no size at all.

v_gene	d_gene	j_gene	abundance	CDR3aa	CDR3nt
TRBV7-8	TRBD2	TRBJ2-7	many	CASSSGLARYEQYF	TGTGCCAGCAGCTCAGGACTAGCGAGGTACGAGCAGTACTTC
TRBV12-3/TRBV12-4	NA	TRBJ2-7	few	CASSPRQFAYEQYF	TGTGCCAGCAGTCCGCGCCAGTTCGCCTACGAGCAGTACTTC
TRBV12-3/TRBV12-4	TRBD2	TRBJ2-7	NA	CASSLGPAGSSYEQYF	TGTGCCAGCAGTTTAGGGCCAGCGGGAAGCTCCTACGAGCAGTACTTC
TRBV5-4	NA	TRBJ2-7	NA	CASSLRDDSSYEQYF	TGTGCCAGCAGCTTGCGGGACGATAGCTCCTACGAGCAGTACTTC
TRBV27	TRBD2	TRBJ2-7	NA	CASSLSGRGSPPIHEQYF	TGTGCCAGCAGTTTATCTGGTCGCGGGAGCCCTCCTATCCACGAGCAGTACTTC
TRBV13	TRBD1	TRBJ1-3	NA	CASSLGSPTGGSGNTIYF	TGTGCCAGCAGCTTAGGCTCCCCTACAGGGGGCTCTGGAAACACCATATATTTT
TRBV12-3/TRBV12-4	TRBD2	TRBJ2-5	NA	CASSPGTSGRAGGETQYF	TGTGCCAGCAGCCCCGGGACTAGCGGGAGGGCCGGCGGGGAGACCCAGTACTTC
TRBV7-6	NA	TRBJ1-6	many	CASSLAEDSPLHF	TGTGCCAGCAGCTTAGCGGAGGATTCACCCCTCCACTTT
TRBV7-2	TRBD1	TRBJ2-5	few	CASSNGWTGVRETQYF	TGTGCCAGCAGCAATGGCTGGACAGGGGTCCGAGAGACCCAGTACTTC
TRBV7-9	NA	TRBJ1-1	many	CASSLGWGENTEAFF	TGTGCCAGCAGCTTAGGGTGGGGGGAGAACACTGAAGCTTTCTTT
TRBV7-3	NA	TRBJ2-5	NA	CASSLDLGLTQYF	TGTGCCAGCAGCTTAGATCTTGGGCTTACCCAGTACTTC
TRBV7-9	TRBD2	TRBJ2-1	many	CASSPWGGRTYNEQFF	TGTGCCAGCAGCCCGTGGGGGGGTCGCACCTACAATGAGCAGTTCTTC
TRBV7-2	NA	TRBJ2-1	many	CASSLSGARGDEQFF	TGTGCCAGCAGCCTTTCCGGGGCCAGGGGGGATGAGCAGTTCTTC
TRBV11-2	TRBD2	TRBJ2-7	many	CASSLGLAADYEQYF	TGTGCCAGCAGCTTAGGACTAGCGGCGGATTACGAGCAGTACTTC
TRBV7-2	NA	TRBJ1-4	many	CASRLATNEKLFF	TGTGCCAGTCGTCTTGCAACTAATGAAAAACTGTTTTTT
TRBV7-2	NA	TRBJ1-2	few	CASSLLMSYGYTF	TGTGCCAGCAGCTTACTAATGAGCTATGGCTACACCTTC
TRBV7-2	TRBD1	TRBJ1-4	many	CASSRGTAVNEKLFF	TGTGCCAGCAGCAGGGGGACAGCAGTTAATGAAAAACTGTTTTTT
TRBV19	NA	TRBJ1-4	NA	CASRGGGSTNEKLFF	TGTGCCAGTAGGGGGGGAGGATCAACTAATGAAAAACTGTTTTTT
TRBV28	NA	TRBJ2-5	NA	CASSPHSARETQYF	TGTGCCAGCAGTCCCCACTCGGCTAGGGAGACCCAGTACTTC
TRBV12-5	NA	TRBJ2-1	few	CASGSRGSDNEQFF	TGTGCTAGTGGTTCCCGGGGTAGTGACAATGAGCAGTTCTTC
TRBV7-2	NA	TRBJ1-1	NA	CASSLRVGASAEAFF	TGTGCCAGCAGCCTTCGGGTGGGGGCAAGTGCTGAAGCTTTCTTT
TRBV6-6	TRBD2	TRBJ2-7	NA	CASSYAGTSGRNPYEQYF	TGTGCCAGCAGTTACGCCGGGACTAGCGGGAGAAATCCCTACGAGCAGTACTTC